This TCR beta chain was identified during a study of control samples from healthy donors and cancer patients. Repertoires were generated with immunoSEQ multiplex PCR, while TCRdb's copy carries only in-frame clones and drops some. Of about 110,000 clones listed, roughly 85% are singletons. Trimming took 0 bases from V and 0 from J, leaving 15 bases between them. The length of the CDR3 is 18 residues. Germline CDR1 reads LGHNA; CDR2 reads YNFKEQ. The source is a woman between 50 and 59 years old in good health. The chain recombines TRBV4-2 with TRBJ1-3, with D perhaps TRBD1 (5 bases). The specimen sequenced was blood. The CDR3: CASSQDVGGYSSGNTIYF. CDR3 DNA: TGTGCCAGCAGCCAAGATGTCGGGGGTTATTCCTCTGGAAACACCATATATTTT.